This T cell receptor beta chain derives from a study of shared clonotypes between healthy human individuals. Study observations and caveats: Collection of samples was limited to blood; tissue repertoires likely differ.

This clone was recorded once. Its antigen is unidentified. Only in-frame clones appear in the TCRdb table, and some are missing; sequencing was by immunoSEQ multiplex PCR. This table has about 470,000 clones, around 79% appearing once. Each of the donors was a healthy adult who was HIV-negative and had not had a recent acute infection or vaccination. Genomic DNA from unsorted samples was obtained from approximately 96 million PBMCs (per sample). This clonotype originated in a middle-aged woman in good health. Some clones in this sample may be carry-over from other donors' samples. The sequenced sample consisted of PBMCs.

CDR3 nucleotides: TGTGCCAGTGAGCTGTATGCCCTGAACACTGAAGCTTTCTTT. The encoded protein is CASELYALNTEAFF. This chain connects TRBV6-6 to TRBJ1-1; D call uncertain. The germline CDR1 and CDR2 sequences are MNHNY and SVGAGI (reference sequence). This CDR3 comprises 14 residues. V dropped 9 bases and J dropped 0 bases, with 14 bases sitting between them.